Listed here are 17 T cell receptor beta chains from one sample, sequenced in a study of shared clonotypes between healthy human individuals. TCRdb keeps only in-frame clones here, not all; method: immunoSEQ multiplex PCR. The sample lists some 2,500,000 clones; under 95% were seen once. The sequencing sample was made of naive CD4+ T cells from PBMCs. The subset denotes: CD45RA+ positively selected. The receptors were sampled from a man aged 18 to 30 in good health. Some clones in this sample may be carry-over from other donors' samples.

This chain joins TRBV5-1 and TRBJ2-2; D gene ambiguous. With 4 bases removed from V and 6 bases from J, the gap between germline ends came to 16 bases. Germline CDR1 and CDR2: SGHRS and YFSETQ. This CDR3 contains 15 residues. The CDR3 is CASSPSAGDAGELFF. The CDR3 DNA sequence: TGCGCCAGCAGCCCCTCAGCAGGCGACGCCGGGGAGCTGTTTTTT.

The chain employs TRBV5-6 and TRBJ1-1; a possible D gene is TRBD1 (5 bases). There are 14 residues in the CDR3. Trimming shortened V by 3 bases and J by 5 bases, and 14 bases separated the two germline ends. Germline-derived CDR1 and CDR2 are SGHDT and YYEEEE. This CDR3 is CASSWRAGRTEAFF. The DNA for the CDR3 is TGTGCCAGCAGCTGGCGAGCGGGGCGTACTGAAGCTTTCTTT.

The chain combines TRBV9 with TRBJ1-4; tentative D call: TRBD1 (5 bases). This CDR3 comprises 14 residues. V lost 0 bases and J 7 bases, leaving 10 bases between the germline ends. The germline gives CDR1 SGDLS, CDR2 YYNGEE. CDR3 nucleotide sequence: TGTGCCAGCAGCGTAGGGGGGATGGGTGAAAAACTGTTTTTT. Its protein product is CASSVGGMGEKLFF.

The chain is built from TRBV11-2 and TRBJ2-7, with 7 bases matching TRBD1. This CDR3 is 13 amino acids long. J was trimmed by 6 bases and V by 3 bases; bases with no gene match: 5. Germline CDR1 and CDR2: SGHAT and FQNNGV. The CDR3 reads CASSLTTGAEQYF. In nucleotides, the CDR3 is TGTGCCAGCAGCTTGACCACAGGGGCCGAGCAGTACTTC.

The rearrangement links TRBV7-2 to TRBJ2-7; TRBD1 might be the D (6 bases). The V end lost 0 bases, the J end lost 12 bases, and 24 bases lay between the germline ends. Germline CDR1 SGHTA, CDR2 FQGNSA. There are 16 residues in the CDR3. The CDR3, as DNA: TGTGCCAGCAGCTTAGCGCCAGGCGATCCTCGGACCAGGGGGTACTTC. The encoded protein is CASSLAPGDPRTRGYF.

The V and J genes are TRBV9 and TRBJ1-1, with 7 bases identical to TRBD1. Germline V gene data show CDR1 as SGDLS and CDR2 as YYNGEE. Trimming cost V 3 bases and J 1 base; bases outside gene matches: 9. The CDR3 sequence is 16 residues long. Here the CDR3 DNA reads TGTGCCAGCAGCGCACCCAAGACAGGGCCGAACACTGAAGCTTTCTTT. Translated, it gives CASSAPKTGPNTEAFF.

The V and J genes are TRBV10-3 and TRBJ1-2; 9 bases match TRBD1. J lost 8 bases, V lost 6 bases, and 13 bases had no gene match. CDR3 length: 15 amino acids. Germline V gene sequence: CDR1 ENHRY, CDR2 SYGVKD. CDR3 bases: TGTGCCATCAGGCCCAACGACAGGGGGATAGACGGCTACACCTTC. It specifies CAIRPNDRGIDGYTF.

The rearrangement uses TRBV5-4 and TRBJ2-7, with D tentatively TRBD2 (5 bases). The V and J ends lost 2 bases and 6 bases respectively, with 21 bases between them. This CDR3 is 16 amino acids long. Germline CDR1 is SGHNT and CDR2 is YYREEE (reference sequence). This CDR3 is CASSFRRASSLSEQYF. Here the CDR3 DNA reads TGTGCCAGCAGCTTCCGTAGGGCTAGCAGCCTCTCCGAGCAGTACTTC.

The chain carries TRBV5-5 and TRBJ2-5; 8 positions agree with TRBD1. Germline CDR1 reads SGHKS; CDR2 reads YYEKEE (reference sequence). After removal of 4 bases from V and 4 bases from J, the junction contained 9 bases not matched to a gene. The CDR3 totals 15 residues. The CDR3 coding sequence is TGTGCCAGCAGCATATGGACAGGGAAGGTAGAGACCCAGTACTTC. Encoded protein: CASSIWTGKVETQYF.

As to this clone: This sample includes further DNA sequences coding for the same CDR3. The chain uses TRBV15 and TRBJ1-1, with no clear D. V shed 0 bases and J shed 5 bases, with 4 bases lying between them. The germline V gene has CDR1 LNHNV and CDR2 YYDKDF (reference sequence). The CDR3 consists of 12 residues. The CDR3 coding sequence is TGTGCCACCAGCAGAGATGGTACTGAAGCTTTCTTT. Its protein product is CATSRDGTEAFF.

This chain connects TRBV7-3 to TRBJ2-3; 8 nucleotides line up with TRBD1. The germline CDR1 and CDR2 sequences are SGHTA and FQGTGA. The CDR3 totals 16 residues. J gave up 3 bases and V 5 bases, and 10 bases lay outside the gene matches. This CDR3 is CASSAQDRVVTDTQYF. The CDR3 nucleotides are TGTGCCAGCAGCGCCCAGGACAGGGTTGTAACAGATACGCAGTATTTT. Combining the CDR3 with reference TRBV7-3 and TRBJ2-3 gives the whole variable domain GAGVSQTPSNKVTEKGKYVELRCDPISGHTALYWYRQSLGQGPEFLIYFQGTGAADDSGLPNDRFFAVRPEGSVSTLKIQRTERGDSAVYLCASSAQDRVVTDTQYFGPGTRLTVL.

This chain uses TRBV5-4 with TRBJ2-5, with D maybe TRBD2 (6 bases). Germline assignment: CDR1 SGHNT and CDR2 YYREEE (reference sequence). This CDR3 contains 15 residues. Trimming left V 3 bases short and J 4 bases short, with 16 bases between. The CDR3 DNA reads TGTGCCAGCAGCTCAGGCGGGGTGGGGGGAGAGACCCAGTACTTC. It is translated as CASSSGGVGGETQYF.

The CDR3 sequence: CASSVGGRQDEQYF. The CDR3 coding sequence is TGTGCCAGCAGCGTAGGCGGGAGGCAGGACGAGCAGTACTTC. The V call is TRBV9, the J call TRBJ2-7, with 8 bases lining up with TRBD2. The ends lost 0 bases at V and 5 bases at J; junction bases unmatched: 4. The germline V gene encodes CDR1 SGDLS and CDR2 YYNGEE. This CDR3 is 14 amino acids long.

This clone was observed once. The chain employs TRBV2 and TRBJ2-3; perhaps D is TRBD1 or TRBD2 (7 bases each). This CDR3 contains 15 residues. CDR1 SNHLY and CDR2 FYNNEI come from the germline V gene. V was pared by 5 bases and J by 3 bases, with 15 bases between. CDR3: CASSLHRGGTDTQYF. CDR3 sequence (DNA): TGTGCCAGCAGTCTGCACAGGGGAGGGACAGATACGCAGTATTTT.

The chain combines TRBV30 with TRBJ2-6; a possible D gene is TRBD1 (5 bases). Germline loops: CDR1 GTSNPN, CDR2 SVGIG (reference sequence). The V and J ends lost 4 bases and 3 bases respectively, with 10 bases between them. The CDR3 totals 14 residues. CDR3 region: CAWMGPLGANVLTF. DNA for the CDR3: TGTGCCTGGATGGGGCCACTTGGGGCCAACGTCCTGACTTTC.

This chain connects TRBV19 to TRBJ1-4; 8 positions agree with TRBD1. Trimming at V came to 6 bases and at J to 8 bases, leaving 5 bases not matched to a gene. This CDR3 spans 13 amino acids. Germline-derived CDR1 and CDR2 are LNHDA and SQIVND (reference sequence). The CDR3 reads CASSLTGDEKLFF. CDR3 coding DNA: TGTGCCAGTAGCCTGACAGGGGACGAAAAACTGTTTTTT.

The chain combines TRBV5-1 with TRBJ1-2; D ambiguous. CDR1 SGHRS and CDR2 YFSETQ come from the germline V gene. V lost 2 bases, J lost 4 bases, and 15 bases lay in between. This CDR3 region has 15 residues. The CDR3 is CASSFTTEGGYGYTF. CDR3 DNA: TGCGCCAGCAGCTTTACGACCGAGGGCGGCTATGGCTACACCTTC. Looking up the rest from reference TRBV5-1 and TRBJ1-2 gives the full variable domain: KAGVTQTPRYLIKTRGQQVTLSCSPISGHRSVSWYQQTPGQGLQFLFEYFSETQRNKGNFPGRFSGRQFSNSRSEMNVSTLELGDSALYLCASSFTTEGGYGYTFGSGTRLTVV.